The clone carrying this TCR beta chain has more than one count but fewer than ten. Source study methods: From reference gene primer amplification, estimates of nucleated cell counts were derived. This table comes from immunoSEQ multiplex PCR, and its TCRdb copy is limited to in-frame clones, with some not included. V and J calls and clone size are as listed in that table; D and trimming were resolved from the DNA. The sample lists 90,000 to 150,000 clones; about 83% were seen once. The V end lost 6 bases, the J end lost 2 bases, and 13 bases lay between the germline ends. Germline CDR1 is LNHDA and CDR2 is SQIVND (reference sequence). This CDR3 contains 14 residues. This entry comes from a study of blood T cell repertoires in COVID-19. Study information: The samples span acute and convalescent COVID-19 from the United States, Italy and Spain. PBMCs, B-cell-depleted T cells, or T cells provided the cDNA or gDNA that made up the material.

This clonotype was obtained from a man aged 70 or older with acute or convalescent COVID-19. V usage is TRBV19 and J usage is TRBJ1-2, with a tentative D call TRBD1 (5 bases). Sequencing was done on a sample of peripheral blood. The CDR3 sequence is CASSRQLPNYGYTF. The CDR3 DNA reads TGTGCCAGTAGCAGACAGCTTCCAAACTATGGCTACACCTTC.